These 17 T cell receptor beta chains were sequenced from one sample in a study of T cell clonality in common variable immunodeficiency. TCRdb's table, derived via immunoSEQ multiplex PCR, lists solely in-frame clones and lacks some. The sample contains 57,000 or so clones, none of them singletons. Sequenced material: peripheral blood mononuclear cells. The origin of the receptors is a person between 18 and 75 years old in good health.

This clone was counted ten times or more. The observed sequence ends 3 residues before the CDR3 terminus, with the missing tail filled in from the germline J gene. The chain couples TRBV6-1 to TRBJ2-7, with D perhaps matching TRBD1 (6 bases). CDR3 length: 14 residues. CDR1 and CDR2 (germline): MNHNS, SASEGT. Trimming cost V 1 base and J 4 bases, with 11 bases left between them. The sequenced CDR3 bases are TGTGCCAGCAGTGAAGAGGGCAGGGGTTACGAG. Translated, it gives CASSEEGRGYE. The full-length CDR3 reads as CASSEEGRGYEQYF.

This clone was detected ten times or more. The read is 3 residues too short to cover the CDR3 end, so that end is filled in from the germline J gene. The rearrangement links TRBV5-1 to TRBJ2-1; 8 bases fit TRBD2. With V trimmed by 4 bases and J by 6 bases, 9 bases remained unmatched. Per germline, CDR1 SGHRS and CDR2 YFSETQ. The CDR3 runs to 15 residues. The CDR3 reads CASSDPRTSSNEQFF. Partial CDR3 DNA: TGCGCCAGCAGCGACCCCCGGACTAGCTCCAATGAG.

This clone has at least ten counts. The read terminates 3 residues before the CDR3 end, so the remaining end is supplied by the germline J gene. The chain carries TRBV5-1 and TRBJ2-1, with D possibly TRBD1 on 5 matching bases. The CDR3 sequence is 17 residues long. Germline V gene lookup returns CDR1 SGHRS and CDR2 YFSETQ. V lost 4 bases, J lost 0 bases, and 17 bases lay in between. CDR3 DNA (partial): TGCGCCAGCAGCCTCAACCTAGACAGCCGCTCCTACAATGAG. Residues: CASSLNLDSRSYNE. The whole CDR3 protein reads CASSLNLDSRSYNEQFF.

The sample holds many counts of this clone. The read terminates 3 residues before the CDR3 end, so the remaining end is supplied by the germline J gene. The rearrangement links TRBV20-1 to TRBJ2-3; D remains unclear. CDR1 is DFQATT and CDR2 is SNEGSKA in the germline V gene (reference sequence). This CDR3 spans 13 amino acids. V was shortened by 1 base and J by 0 bases, with 5 bases between the two germline ends. Partial CDR3 DNA: TGCAGTGCTAGAGGGCCTAGCACAGATACG. Translation: CSARGPSTDT. The full-length CDR3 reads as CSARGPSTDTQYF.

Concerning this clone itself: The sequence runs out 3 residues before the end of the CDR3; the remainder is reconstructed from the germline J gene. V gene TRBV11-3 combines with J gene TRBJ2-2; D not certain. Trimming left V 1 base short and J 0 bases short, with 3 bases between. The CDR3 runs to 14 residues. CDR1 SGHNT and CDR2 YENEEA come from the germline V gene. The chain's CDR3 is CASSLASNTGELFF. The DNA read from the CDR3 is TGTGCCAGCAGCTTAGCTTCGAACACCGGGGAG.

This clone was observed many times. The read falls 3 residues short of the CDR3 end, and the missing part is taken from the germline J gene. The rearrangement uses TRBV14 and TRBJ1-1, with unresolved D. Germline V lookup: CDR1 SGHDN, CDR2 FVKESK. V lost 0 bases and J 4 bases, leaving 21 bases between the germline ends. The CDR3 covers 18 residues. The part of the CDR3 DNA that was read is TGTGCCAGCAGCCAAGAAGGTAGCGCGGTCCTAATGGCCACTGAA. It yields the protein CASSQEGSAVLMATE. The CDR3 in full is CASSQEGSAVLMATEAFF.

At least ten counts were recorded for this clone. The DNA ends 3 residues before the CDR3 does, and the rest of the CDR3 is filled in from the germline J gene. J is TRBJ2-7 and V is TRBV19, with 7 bases aligning to TRBD1. CDR3 size: 17 residues. CDR1 and CDR2 from the germline V gene are LNHDA and SQIVND (reference sequence). J gave up 0 bases and V 10 bases, and 18 bases lay outside the gene matches. The part of the CDR3 DNA that was read is TGTGCCACAGCCCCTAGGACAGGAGAATATAGCTCCTACGAG. Translated, it gives CATAPRTGEYSSYE. The full-length CDR3 reads as CATAPRTGEYSSYEQYF.

This clone occurred many times. The read falls 3 residues short of the CDR3 end, and the missing part is taken from the germline J gene. The same CDR3 also results from other DNA sequences found in this sample. The chain is built from TRBV29-1 and TRBJ2-5; 7 nucleotides align to TRBD2. This CDR3 comprises 14 residues. With V trimmed by 2 bases and J by 7 bases, 10 bases remained unmatched. Germline CDR1 is SQVTM and CDR2 is ANQGSEA. CDR3 protein: CSVERAGGVGTQYF. CDR3 DNA, as far as it was read: TGCAGCGTTGAAAGGGCTGGGGGGGTCGGGACC.

This clone was counted many times. The read gets to within 3 residues of the CDR3 end, and the germline J gene fills in the rest. V gene TRBV5-1 combines with J gene TRBJ1-1; 12 nucleotides align to TRBD1. V gave up 3 bases and J gave up 6 bases; unmatched junction bases: 6. Germline V gives CDR1 SGHRS, CDR2 YFSETQ. The CDR3 covers 15 residues. CDR3 region: CASSSSGTGGSEAFF. The part of the CDR3 DNA that was read is TGCGCCAGCAGCTCCTCCGGGACAGGGGGCTCTGAA. Full variable domain (outside the CDR3, taken from reference TRBV5-1 and TRBJ1-1): KAGVTQTPRYLIKTRGQQVTLSCSPISGHRSVSWYQQTPGQGLQFLFEYFSETQRNKGNFPGRFSGRQFSNSRSEMNVSTLELGDSALYLCASSSSGTGGSEAFFGQGTRLTVV.

Many counts were recorded for this clone. The CDR3 is cut off 3 residues early in the read; its end comes from the germline J gene. The rearrangement joins TRBV28 to TRBJ1-4; TRBD1 matches 8 bases. The CDR3 length is 16 residues. V lost 5 bases, J lost 4 bases, and 9 bases stayed unmatched. Germline V CDR1 and CDR2: MDHEN, SYDVKM. The CDR3: CASSPQGTGNNEKLFF. CDR3 bases read: TGTGCCAGCAGTCCCCAAGGGACAGGCAATAATGAAAAA.

This clone was detected many times. The DNA ends 3 residues before the CDR3 does, and the rest of the CDR3 is filled in from the germline J gene. The chain recombines TRBV5-1 with TRBJ2-3, with TRBD2 identical over 9 bases. The CDR3 is 17 residues long. The V gene's germline CDR1 is SGHRS and CDR2 YFSETQ. V gave up 0 bases and J gave up 3 bases; unmatched junction bases: 8. CDR3 DNA (partial): TGCGCCAGCAGCTTGGGTAGCTTGGGACTAGCTACAGATACG. Translating it yields CASSLGSLGLATDT. The full CDR3 protein reads CASSLGSLGLATDTQYF.

In regard to this clone: The read finishes 3 residues shy of the CDR3 end, and the germline J gene is used to complete it. This chain uses TRBV2 with TRBJ2-7; 9 positions agree with TRBD2. Looked up from germline, CDR1 is SNHLY and CDR2 is FYNNEI. Unmatched junction bases numbered 3, after V lost 7 bases and J lost 2 bases. The CDR3 is made up of 13 amino acids. The sequenced part of the CDR3 DNA is TGTGCCAGCAAAACTAGCGGGCCCTACGAG. Translation gives CASKTSGPYE. In full, the CDR3 is CASKTSGPYEQYF.

This clone showed up many times. The read is 3 residues too short to cover the CDR3 end, so that end is filled in from the germline J gene. The V gene is TRBV5-1, the J gene TRBJ2-3; D is perhaps TRBD1 (6 bases). From germline, CDR1 is SGHRS and CDR2 YFSETQ. The CDR3 consists of 15 residues. The V gene lost 4 bases and the J gene lost 4 bases, with 16 bases spanning the gap. The CDR3: CASSPPSGGPDTQYF. CDR3 DNA (partial): TGCGCCAGCAGCCCCCCTTCTGGGGGCCCAGATACG.

Many counts were recorded for this clone. The CDR3 end lies 3 residues beyond the end of the read and is filled in from the germline J gene. The chain employs TRBV20-1 and TRBJ2-5; the D is unclear. Germline CDR1 reads DFQATT; CDR2 reads SNEGSKA (reference sequence). CDR3 length: 13 amino acids. V dropped 4 bases and J dropped 3 bases, with 12 bases sitting between them. CDR3 sequence reads: CSAKRRVEETQYF. The CDR3 DNA, read in part, is TGCAGTGCTAAAAGACGGGTAGAAGAGACC.

This clone has ten or more counts. The CDR3 is cut off 3 residues early in the read; its end comes from the germline J gene. The chain links TRBV5-4 to TRBJ2-5; 10 positions agree with TRBD1. The CDR3 runs to 15 residues. The J segment lost 2 bases and the V segment lost 4 bases, leaving 5 bases of the junction unmatched. CDR1 SGHNT and CDR2 YYREEE come from the germline V gene (reference sequence). Partial CDR3 DNA: TGTGCCAGCAGCCGGGGGGGACAGGGGCAAGAGACC. Protein: CASSRGGQGQET. The full CDR3 is CASSRGGQGQETQYF.

This clone occurred many times. The CDR3 extends 3 residues past the end of the read, so its final part is completed from the germline J gene. The chain employs TRBV7-2 and TRBJ2-7, with D possibly being TRBD1 (6 bases). The CDR3 has 13 residues. Germline lookup yields CDR1 SGHTA and CDR2 FQGNSA. V lost 5 bases and J 3 bases, leaving 11 bases between the germline ends. The CDR3 bases that were read are TGTGCCAGCAGCCCCAAACAGGGCTACGAG. It yields the protein CASSPKQGYE. The whole CDR3 reads CASSPKQGYEQYF.

This clone was detected ten times or more. The CDR3 end lies 3 residues beyond the end of the read and is filled in from the germline J gene. This chain connects TRBV6-2 or TRBV6-3 to TRBJ2-1, with 10 bases fitting TRBD2. The CDR3 is 15 amino acids. Trimming removed 6 bases from V and 4 bases from J; junction bases left unmatched: 6. Germline CDR1 MNHEY, CDR2 SVGEGT. The DNA read from the CDR3 is TGTGCCAGCAGCCAAACTAGCGGGGAGTACAATGAG. Encoded protein: CASSQTSGEYNE. The complete CDR3 protein is CASSQTSGEYNEQFF.